This entry lists 32 T cell receptor beta chains sequenced from one sample in a study of blood T cell repertoires in COVID-19. Libraries were prepared by immunoSEQ multiplex PCR; TCRdb keeps only in-frame clonotypes and omits some of them. The sample records 350,000 to 500,000 clones, roughly 84% being singletons. Sequences were obtained from PBMCs or T cells enriched from blood (not recorded which). These receptors all come from a woman aged 18-29 years who had been exposed to COVID-19.

The V call is TRBV5-1, the J call TRBJ1-6; no clear D. This CDR3 is 15 amino acids long. Trimming removed 4 bases at V and 8 bases at J, with 16 bases between. Germline values: CDR1 SGHRS, CDR2 YFSETQ. Written as DNA, the CDR3 is TGCGCCAGCAGCCGCATGAGGGATGGCGATTCACCCCTCCACTTT. Translated, it gives CASSRMRDGDSPLHF.

The genes are TRBV11-2 and TRBJ1-2; D perhaps matches TRBD1 (5 bases). CDR3 length: 12 residues. The germline V gene encodes CDR1 SGHAT and CDR2 FQNNGV. The V end lost 4 bases, the J end lost 4 bases, and 7 bases lay between the germline ends. The CDR3 here is CASSSDSYGYTF. The CDR3 bases are TGTGCCAGCAGCTCCGACAGCTATGGCTACACCTTC.

The chain is built from TRBV30 and TRBJ1-4; D remains ambiguous. The CDR3 has 15 amino acids. Trimming took 0 bases from V and 0 from J, leaving 8 bases between them. Germline CDR1 reads GTSNPN; CDR2 reads SVGIG (reference sequence). CDR3 DNA sequence: TGTGCCTGGAGTGTCGACACCACAACTAATGAAAAACTGTTTTTT. The encoded protein is CAWSVDTTTNEKLFF.

The genes are TRBV4-2 and TRBJ2-7; maybe TRBD2 (6 bases). The CDR3 is 15 residues long. Germline V gives CDR1 LGHNA, CDR2 YNFKEQ. V lost 0 bases and J lost 0, with 9 bases in between. The DNA for the CDR3 is TGTGCCAGCAGCCAAGATCACGGGGGCTCCTACGAGCAGTACTTC. Translated: CASSQDHGGSYEQYF.

This sequence joins TRBV28 and TRBJ2-1; D might be TRBD1 (6 bases). The germline V and J ends were trimmed by 5 bases and 8 bases, with 16 bases remaining between them. Germline CDR1 is MDHEN and CDR2 is SYDVKM. The CDR3 spans 14 residues. The CDR3 is CASSREQGTDEQFF. CDR3 nucleotides: TGTGCCAGCAGTAGAGAACAGGGAACGGATGAGCAGTTCTTC. The full variable domain, completed using reference TRBV28 and TRBJ2-1, is DVKVTQSSRYLVKRTGEKVFLECVQDMDHENMFWYRQDPGLGLRLIYFSYDVKMKEKGDIPEGYSVSREKKERFSLILESASTNQTSMYLCASSREQGTDEQFFGPGTRLTVL.

This sequence joins TRBV9 and TRBJ2-3; 9 nucleotides align to TRBD1. There are 17 residues in the CDR3. The germline gives CDR1 SGDLS, CDR2 YYNGEE. V shed 3 bases and J 4 bases; nucleotides not matched to a gene: 12. CDR3 sequence (DNA): TGTGCCAGCAGCGAGGGGACAGGGTTTATGTACGCAGATACGCAGTATTTT. Translation: CASSEGTGFMYADTQYF.

The genes are TRBV5-4 and TRBJ2-5; 13 bases map to TRBD2. Germline values: CDR1 SGHNT, CDR2 YYREEE (reference sequence). The CDR3 runs to 15 residues. The V segment lost 3 bases and the J segment 4 bases; nucleotides outside the gene matches: 3. The CDR3 region has the DNA TGTGCCAGCAGCTCCGGACTAGCGGGGGTAGAGACCCAGTACTTC. It encodes CASSSGLAGVETQYF.

V gene TRBV19 combines with J gene TRBJ1-6, with a possible D match to TRBD1 (6 bases). The V end was cut by 7 bases, the J end by 7 bases, with 14 bases between. Per germline, CDR1 LNHDA and CDR2 SQIVND (reference sequence). There are 14 residues in the CDR3. The CDR3 DNA follows: TGTGCCAGTACCTTAGGGACAACGAATTCACCCCTCCACTTT. Its translation: CASTLGTTNSPLHF. The complete variable domain, with remaining parts taken from reference TRBV19 and TRBJ1-6, reads DGGITQSPKYLFRKEGQNVTLSCEQNLNHDAMYWYRQDPGQGLRLIYYSQIVNDFQKGDIAEGYSVSREKKESFPLTVTSAQKNPTAFYLCASTLGTTNSPLHFGNGTRLTVT.

The chain joins TRBV19 to TRBJ2-7; D call uncertain. The CDR3 loop spans 14 amino acids. Germline V gene sequence: CDR1 LNHDA, CDR2 SQIVND (reference sequence). V was trimmed by 4 bases and J by 1 base, leaving 11 bases between them. The CDR3 loop is CASSTTPLSYEQYF. For the CDR3, the DNA is TGTGCCAGTAGTACCACTCCCCTATCCTACGAGCAGTACTTC.

The rearrangement links TRBV19 to TRBJ2-1; 9 nucleotides align to TRBD2. V lost 7 bases, J lost 2 bases, and 6 bases stayed unmatched. The CDR3 has 15 residues. Germline V gene data show CDR1 as LNHDA and CDR2 as SQIVND (reference sequence). The CDR3 bases are TGTGCCAGTACTTCCGCGGGAGGGCCCTACAATGAGCAGTTCTTC. Translating gives CASTSAGGPYNEQFF.

The rearrangement uses TRBV4-3 and TRBJ1-5; D is possibly TRBD1 (6 bases). The germline V gene encodes CDR1 LGHNA and CDR2 YSLEER. Trimming took 0 bases from V and 2 from J, leaving 14 bases between them. The length of the CDR3 is 17 residues. The CDR3 nucleotides are TGCGCCAGCAGCCAAGATCTCGGGGGGCAAGGCAATCAGCCCCAGCATTTT. Protein product: CASSQDLGGQGNQPQHF.

In DNA, the CDR3 is TGTGCCATCAGTGCTGACAGGGGCGCGGCTGAAGCTTTCTTT. This translates into CAISADRGAAEAFF. The rearrangement uses TRBV10-3 and TRBJ1-1, with TRBD1 matching 8 bases. Germline CDR1 reads ENHRY; CDR2 reads SYGVKD. The CDR3 is 14 residues long. Trimming cost V 4 bases and J 6 bases; bases outside gene matches: 7.

The chain is built from TRBV5-1 and TRBJ2-4, with TRBD2 identical over 7 bases. Germline loops: CDR1 SGHRS, CDR2 YFSETQ. Trimming at V came to 0 bases and at J to 2 bases, leaving 8 bases not matched to a gene. The CDR3 length is 17 residues. The CDR3 protein is CASSLEPRELSKNIQYF. CDR3 sequence (DNA): TGCGCCAGCAGCTTGGAACCGCGGGAGCTGTCCAAAAACATTCAGTACTTC.

V gene TRBV11-3 combines with J gene TRBJ2-1, with 11 bases that match TRBD2. Germline CDR1 reads SGHNT; CDR2 reads YENEEA. J was trimmed by 8 bases and V by 3 bases; bases with no gene match: 9. The CDR3 is 16 residues long. The DNA for the CDR3 is TGTGCCAGCAGCTTCCTACTAGCGGGAGAGTTCCATGAGCAGTTCTTC. Its protein is CASSFLLAGEFHEQFF. Full variable domain (rest looked up from reference TRBV11-3 and TRBJ2-1): EAGVVQSPRYKIIEKKQPVAFWCNPISGHNTLYWYLQNLGQGPELLIRYENEEAVDDSQLPKDRFSAERLKGVDSTLKIQPAELGDSAVYLCASSFLLAGEFHEQFFGPGTRLTVL.

This sequence joins TRBV27 and TRBJ1-5, with D maybe TRBD1 (5 bases). In germline, CDR1 is MNHEY, CDR2 SMNVEV (reference sequence). CDR3 length equals 14 residues. The ends were cut back, 6 bases at V and 3 bases at J, with 12 bases in the middle. This chain's CDR3 is CASSSLGHNQPQHF. In nucleotides, the CDR3 is TGTGCCAGCAGCTCACTTGGACACAATCAGCCCCAGCATTTT.

The rearrangement uses TRBV9 and TRBJ1-6; 9 positions agree with TRBD1. Trimming at V came to 1 base and at J to 5 bases, leaving 10 bases not matched to a gene. This CDR3 is 18 amino acids long. Germline V gives CDR1 SGDLS, CDR2 YYNGEE. This chain's CDR3 is CASSVLPKQGANNSPLHF. Written as DNA, the CDR3 is TGTGCCAGCAGCGTACTCCCAAAACAGGGGGCGAATAATTCACCCCTCCACTTT.

V is TRBV7-9 and J is TRBJ2-1; D might be TRBD1 (5 bases). The CDR3 consists of 14 residues. The V gene's germline CDR1 is SEHNR and CDR2 FQNEAQ (reference sequence). Trimming stripped 7 bases from V and 12 bases from J, with 22 bases between. The CDR3 DNA reads as TGTGCCAGCACCGTACGCACAGCGCAGGGTGGGCAGTTCTTC. Its protein product is CASTVRTAQGGQFF.

This sequence joins TRBV5-8 and TRBJ1-2, with D unclear. This CDR3 comprises 15 residues. From germline, CDR1 is SGHTS and CDR2 YDEGEE. Trimming removed 0 bases at V and 4 bases at J, with 13 bases between. The CDR3 region has the DNA TGTGCCAGCAGCTTGGAATCCGGGGTTCGCTATGGCTACACCTTC. Protein: CASSLESGVRYGYTF.

The rearrangement joins TRBV7-8 to TRBJ2-7, with a possible D match to TRBD1 (5 bases). The germline V gene has CDR1 SGHVS and CDR2 FQNEAQ. The CDR3 consists of 13 residues. Trimming shortened V by 6 bases and J by 3 bases, and 12 bases separated the two germline ends. For the CDR3, the DNA is TGTGCCAGCAGTTTGGGCAGGGACTACGAGCAGTACTTC. Protein product: CASSLGRDYEQYF.

In this sample, this clone turned up once. The chain couples TRBV28 to TRBJ2-7; D is possibly TRBD1 (5 bases). Trimming shortened V by 5 bases and J by 0 bases, and 14 bases separated the two germline ends. Germline V gives CDR1 MDHEN, CDR2 SYDVKM. The CDR3 contains 15 residues. The CDR3 DNA reads TGTGCCAGCAGTCTCAGGGTCCTGAGCTCCTACGAGCAGTACTTC. Its translation is CASSLRVLSSYEQYF.

The J gene is TRBJ2-1, the V gene TRBV18; possibly TRBD1 for D (6 bases). The CDR3 is 16 residues long. Germline CDR1 KGHSH, CDR2 LQKENI. The germline V and J ends were trimmed by 3 bases and 10 bases, with 22 bases remaining between them. CDR3 sequence reads: CASSPAGQGPPGEQFF. The CDR3 bases are TGTGCCAGCTCACCTGCAGGGCAGGGGCCCCCAGGGGAGCAGTTCTTC.

V is TRBV18 and J is TRBJ2-2; TRBD1 aligns across 10 bases. Unmatched junction bases numbered 8, after V lost 3 bases and J lost 7 bases. Germline CDR1 is KGHSH and CDR2 is LQKENI. The CDR3 runs 16 residues. CDR3 amino acids: CASSPRQGAGGGELFF. The CDR3 coding sequence is TGTGCCAGCTCACCGAGACAGGGGGCTGGCGGCGGGGAGCTGTTTTTT. The whole variable domain, remainder taken from reference TRBV18 and TRBJ2-2, is NAGVMQNPRHLVRRRGQEARLRCSPMKGHSHVYWYRQLPEEGLKFMVYLQKENIIDESGMPKERFSAEFPKEGPSILRIQQVVRGDSAAYFCASSPRQGAGGGELFFGEGSRLTVL.

The V and J genes are TRBV7-6 and TRBJ2-5; possibly TRBD1 for D (5 bases). Trimming took 5 bases from V and 2 from J, leaving 18 bases between them. CDR3 length equals 16 residues. Germline CDR1 and CDR2: SGHVS and FNYEAQ. The CDR3 DNA is TGTGCCAGCAGCGAGCCTTCAACAGGTCCTCAAGAGACCCAGTACTTC. It encodes CASSEPSTGPQETQYF.

This sequence joins TRBV7-3 and TRBJ1-5, with D maybe TRBD1 (6 bases). CDR1 is SGHTA, CDR2 FQGTGA, per germline. Between the trimmed V and J ends, which lost 2 bases and 7 bases, there was a span of 12 bases. The CDR3 has 14 residues. CDR3 loop: CASSLYAGDQPQHF. For the CDR3, the DNA is TGTGCCAGCAGCTTATATGCAGGGGACCAGCCCCAGCATTTT.

This clone was detected a few times. The rearrangement uses TRBV16 and TRBJ1-1; a possible D gene is TRBD1 (6 bases). The germline gives CDR1 KGHSY, CDR2 FQNENV. This CDR3 is built from 16 residues. V lost 1 base to trimming and J lost 11 bases, with 23 bases between them. The CDR3: CASSQFSRGGNEGAFF. The DNA for the CDR3 is TGTGCCAGCAGCCAATTCAGCAGGGGAGGGAACGAAGGGGCTTTCTTT. The full variable domain, with the rest looked up from reference TRBV16 and TRBJ1-1, is GEEVAQTPKHLVRGEGQKAKLYCAPIKGHSYVFWYQQVLKNEFKFLISFQNENVFDETGMPKERFSAKCLPNSPCSLEIQATKLEDSAVYFCASSQFSRGGNEGAFFGQGTRLTVV.

In this sample, this clone turned up a few times. V is TRBV7-9 and J is TRBJ2-2; unclear D gene. V lost 1 base and J lost 4, with 10 bases in between. Germline CDR1 reads SEHNR; CDR2 reads FQNEAQ (reference sequence). This CDR3 is built from 15 residues. The CDR3 loop is CASSLDGSTTGELFF. In nucleotides, the CDR3 is TGTGCCAGCAGCTTAGACGGTAGCACCACCGGGGAGCTGTTTTTT.

V gene TRBV5-1 combines with J gene TRBJ1-1, with D possibly being TRBD1 (6 bases). Germline loops: CDR1 SGHRS, CDR2 YFSETQ. The CDR3 extends over 16 amino acids. V gave up 0 bases and J gave up 0 bases, with 12 bases separating them. The CDR3 loop reads CASSLGRGQLNTEAFF. CDR3 DNA sequence: TGCGCCAGCAGCTTGGGGCGAGGACAGCTGAACACTGAAGCTTTCTTT.

V gene TRBV2 combines with J gene TRBJ1-6, with a possible D match to TRBD1 (5 bases). The CDR3 extends over 15 amino acids. Trimming took 1 base from V and 7 from J, leaving 11 bases between them. Germline V lookup: CDR1 SNHLY, CDR2 FYNNEI. CDR3 protein: CASSEDRSLNSPLHF. CDR3 bases: TGTGCCAGCAGTGAAGACAGGAGTTTGAATTCACCCCTCCACTTT.

The chain links TRBV5-1 to TRBJ1-5, with D possibly being TRBD1 (6 bases). The CDR3 length is 15 residues. Per the germline V gene, CDR1 is SGHRS and CDR2 is YFSETQ. V lost 4 bases, J lost 3 bases, and 14 bases lay in between. CDR3 coding DNA: TGCGCCAGCAGCGGAAATGGACAGCCCAATCAGCCCCAGCATTTT. Translated: CASSGNGQPNQPQHF.

This clone was detected a few times. The chain combines TRBV19 with TRBJ2-3; 7 nucleotides line up with TRBD1. Trimming took 3 bases from V and 1 from J; bases not matched to a gene: 4. CDR1 is LNHDA, CDR2 SQIVND, per germline (reference sequence). The CDR3 contains 15 residues. The CDR3 here is CASSIGTARTDTQYF. The CDR3, as DNA: TGTGCCAGTAGTATTGGGACAGCCCGCACAGATACGCAGTATTTT. Full variable domain (remainder filled in from reference TRBV19 and TRBJ2-3): DGGITQSPKYLFRKEGQNVTLSCEQNLNHDAMYWYRQDPGQGLRLIYYSQIVNDFQKGDIAEGYSVSREKKESFPLTVTSAQKNPTAFYLCASSIGTARTDTQYFGPGTRLTVL.

The chain joins TRBV5-6 to TRBJ2-2; D uncertain. The germline V gene encodes CDR1 SGHDT and CDR2 YYEEEE. The CDR3 has 14 residues. The germline V and J ends were trimmed by 0 bases and 2 bases, with 5 bases remaining between them. The CDR3 reads CASSLELNTGELFF. The CDR3 coding sequence is TGTGCCAGCAGCTTGGAACTTAACACCGGGGAGCTGTTTTTT.

V gene TRBV5-6 combines with J gene TRBJ1-2; 7 bases fit TRBD1. V lost 3 bases to trimming and J lost 0 bases; unmatched junction nucleotides: 5. Germline-derived CDR1 and CDR2 are SGHDT and YYEEEE. The CDR3 loop spans 15 amino acids. The CDR3 nucleotides read TGTGCCAGCAGCTGGACAGGATTCTCTAACTATGGCTACACCTTC. Amino acid sequence: CASSWTGFSNYGYTF.